The rows below give T cell receptor beta chains drawn from one sample of a study of blood T cell repertoires in COVID-19. Data came from immunoSEQ multiplex PCR; TCRdb stores just in-frame clones and leaves some out. The sample comprises around 78,000 clones, 82% of which are singletons, and about 17% rests with the top ten. Sequencing input: peripheral blood. The receptors derive from a human donor in a cohort sampled during active COVID-19. Each CDR3 is given with its conserved first and last residue. The size entry is marked missing in some rows and otherwise reads once, few, many or a size class.

clone size: NA
V gene: TRBV7-9
J gene: TRBJ1-2
CDR3 protein: CASSLLDRGPTRSGYTF

clone size: NA
V gene: TRBV10-1
J gene: TRBJ2-7
CDR3 protein: CASPTYEQYF

clone size: few
V gene: TRBV7-2
J gene: TRBJ2-7
CDR3 protein: CASMGWSGRGAEQYF

clone size: NA
V gene: TRBV6-2/TRBV6-3
J gene: TRBJ1-2
CDR3 protein: CASRYRAGDHGYTF

clone size: NA
V gene: TRBV11-2
J gene: TRBJ2-5
CDR3 protein: CASSLPGLVRETQYF

clone size: NA
V gene: TRBV5-1
J gene: TRBJ1-2
CDR3 protein: CASSLAGTPNYGYTF

clone size: once
V gene: TRBV30
J gene: TRBJ2-2
CDR3 protein: CAWSKRGSGGELFF

clone size: few
V gene: TRBV2
J gene: TRBJ1-2
CDR3 protein: CASSAQGDYGYTF

clone size: NA
V gene: TRBV7-9
J gene: TRBJ1-4
CDR3 protein: CASSSGTGGEKLFF

clone size: NA
V gene: TRBV7-2
J gene: TRBJ1-2
CDR3 protein: CASSSSSTGTGGSGYTF

clone size: NA
V gene: TRBV3-1/TRBV3-2
J gene: TRBJ1-6
CDR3 protein: CASSQGTGAVGSPLHF

clone size: NA
V gene: TRBV7-9
J gene: TRBJ1-2
CDR3 protein: CASSFSLRRTGAYGYTF

clone size: once
V gene: TRBV6-5
J gene: TRBJ1-1
CDR3 protein: CASSYADMNTEAFF

clone size: NA
V gene: TRBV21-1
J gene: TRBJ1-6
CDR3 protein: CASSREGQESSYNSPLHF

clone size: once
V gene: TRBV19
J gene: TRBJ2-3
CDR3 protein: CASSRAFSTDTQYF

clone size: NA
V gene: TRBV7-2
J gene: TRBJ1-3
CDR3 protein: CASSSTGGSGNTIYF

clone size: NA
V gene: TRBV5-1
J gene: TRBJ1-2
CDR3 protein: CASSLAGTGIGYTF

clone size: NA
V gene: TRBV5-6
J gene: TRBJ1-6
CDR3 protein: CASSPLGGRNSPLHF

clone size: NA
V gene: TRBV3-1/TRBV3-2
J gene: TRBJ1-2
CDR3 protein: CASSQAIGGGTYTF

clone size: NA
V gene: TRBV27
J gene: TRBJ2-6
CDR3 protein: CASSSTGNSGANVLTF

clone size: NA
V gene: TRBV7-9
J gene: TRBJ2-3
CDR3 protein: CASSLVLAGARGDTQYF

clone size: once
V gene: TRBV30
J gene: TRBJ2-1
CDR3 protein: CAWSVQGAYEQFF

clone size: NA
V gene: TRBV18
J gene: TRBJ1-2
CDR3 protein: CASSPGQGEGGYTF

clone size: NA
V gene: TRBV5-4
J gene: TRBJ2-7
CDR3 protein: CASSLNTGSYEQYF

clone size: NA
V gene: TRBV5-1
J gene: TRBJ2-2
CDR3 protein: CASSAQSGDTGELFF

clone size: NA
V gene: TRBV4-3
J gene: TRBJ2-7
CDR3 protein: CASSQGPGTASFEQYF

clone size: NA
V gene: TRBV7-2
J gene: TRBJ1-4
CDR3 protein: CASSLRGESNEKLFF

clone size: NA
V gene: TRBV7-6
J gene: TRBJ2-1
CDR3 protein: CASSWRAGQGLGDEQFF

clone size: NA
V gene: TRBV6-1
J gene: TRBJ1-3
CDR3 protein: CASSEAHLWGDGNTIYF

clone size: once
V gene: TRBV18
J gene: TRBJ1-4
CDR3 protein: CASSPLGQTYEKLFF

clone size: NA
V gene: TRBV18
J gene: TRBJ1-5
CDR3 protein: CASSLLEDQPQHF

clone size: NA
V gene: TRBV9
J gene: TRBJ2-1
CDR3 protein: CASSVAGGIANEQFF

clone size: NA
V gene: TRBV5-1
J gene: TRBJ2-7
CDR3 protein: CASSLDPSSYEQYF

clone size: NA
V gene: TRBV5-1
J gene: TRBJ2-1
CDR3 protein: CASSGMGLDEQFF

clone size: NA
V gene: TRBV6-2/TRBV6-3
J gene: TRBJ2-7
CDR3 protein: CASSWGPTYEQYF

clone size: NA
V gene: TRBV4-1
J gene: TRBJ2-7
CDR3 protein: CASSSTGGPSSYEQYF

clone size: few
V gene: TRBV10-2
J gene: TRBJ1-6
CDR3 protein: CASSVSGADSPLHF

clone size: NA
V gene: TRBV4-2
J gene: TRBJ1-5
CDR3 protein: CASSHDQGSQPQHF

clone size: NA
V gene: TRBV5-1
J gene: TRBJ1-6
CDR3 protein: CASSPIQTRSNSPLHF

clone size: NA
V gene: TRBV7-9
J gene: TRBJ1-4
CDR3 protein: CASRRGGINEKLFF

clone size: NA
V gene: TRBV7-3
J gene: TRBJ2-1
CDR3 protein: CASSSLGLAIYNEQFF

clone size: NA
V gene: TRBV5-5
J gene: TRBJ2-7
CDR3 protein: CASSIQGPSYEQYF

clone size: NA
V gene: TRBV4-2
J gene: TRBJ1-2
CDR3 protein: CASSQGILTGGLSGYTF

clone size: once
V gene: TRBV11-2
J gene: TRBJ1-2
CDR3 protein: CASSLDRSGMNGYTF

clone size: NA
V gene: TRBV5-1
J gene: TRBJ1-1
CDR3 protein: CASSLDGITTEAFF

clone size: NA
V gene: TRBV12-3/TRBV12-4
J gene: TRBJ2-7
CDR3 protein: CASSFTDSYEQYF

clone size: few
V gene: TRBV7-9
J gene: TRBJ2-3
CDR3 protein: CASQAPGQVTDTQYF

clone size: NA
V gene: TRBV3-1/TRBV3-2
J gene: TRBJ2-5
CDR3 protein: CASSQRETRETQYF

clone size: NA
V gene: TRBV28
J gene: TRBJ1-4
CDR3 protein: CASSLLTGSGGKLFF

clone size: NA
V gene: TRBV5-1
J gene: TRBJ2-7
CDR3 protein: CASSPDWFREQYF

clone size: few
V gene: TRBV18
J gene: TRBJ2-7
CDR3 protein: CASSRIEGAEGEQYF

clone size: NA
V gene: TRBV7-6
J gene: TRBJ2-7
CDR3 protein: CASSLDAGYEQYF

clone size: NA
V gene: TRBV5-1
J gene: TRBJ2-6
CDR3 protein: CASSRGTGGPSGANVLTF

clone size: NA
V gene: TRBV12-3/TRBV12-4
J gene: TRBJ1-2
CDR3 protein: CASSFAGRYGYTF

clone size: NA
V gene: TRBV27
J gene: TRBJ1-2
CDR3 protein: CASTPLGVTDRVANYGYTF

clone size: NA
V gene: TRBV5-6
J gene: TRBJ1-1
CDR3 protein: CASSLRGQARGTEAFF

clone size: NA
V gene: TRBV30
J gene: TRBJ1-5
CDR3 protein: CAWSAGQGTASIQPQHF

clone size: NA
V gene: TRBV27
J gene: TRBJ1-6
CDR3 protein: CASSLGTVSSPLHF